This T cell receptor (beta chain) was sequenced for a study of blood T cells in healthy people across ages. Through a sample-barcoded 5' primer and a J-beta primer mix, a second PCR was run for about 6 to 11 cycles. TCRdb processed the 5' RACE reads anew with MiXCR; each CDR3 protein has one entry. The data hold about 1,400,000 distinct CDR3 sequences, with around 59% observed a single time. The CDR3 sequence is 15 residues long. Looked up from germline, CDR1 is SGHTA and CDR2 is FQGNSA. This clonotype originated in a young man in good health. The sample comprised blood. The rearrangement links TRBV7-2 to TRBJ2-7, with TRBD2 identical over 11 bases. With the DNA end fitting TRBJ2-5 better, the J assignment may be wrong. The CDR3 loop reads CASSLGGTSGLTQYF. The DNA for the CDR3 is TGTGCCAGCAGCTTAGGCGGGACTAGCGGATTGACCCAGTACTTC.